The text below deals with one T cell receptor beta chain. The data were obtained in a study of identical twins. V was clipped by 4 bases and J by 5 bases, with 9 bases between them. This CDR3 is built from 12 residues. Germline CDR1 is SEHNR and CDR2 is FQNEAQ (reference sequence). TCRdb fed the 5' RACE reads into MiXCR, producing one record per CDR3 protein. The sample has about 890,000 distinct CDR3 sequences; roughly an eighth are singletons. These same records also appear under a second study, on yellow fever vaccine responses in identical twins.

The receptor was derived from a woman younger than 35 in good health. This chain connects TRBV7-9 to TRBJ2-7; D is unclear. The specimen was PBMCs. For the CDR3, the DNA is TGTGCCAGCAGCTCACCAGGAAACGAGCAGTACTTC. It yields the protein CASSSPGNEQYF.